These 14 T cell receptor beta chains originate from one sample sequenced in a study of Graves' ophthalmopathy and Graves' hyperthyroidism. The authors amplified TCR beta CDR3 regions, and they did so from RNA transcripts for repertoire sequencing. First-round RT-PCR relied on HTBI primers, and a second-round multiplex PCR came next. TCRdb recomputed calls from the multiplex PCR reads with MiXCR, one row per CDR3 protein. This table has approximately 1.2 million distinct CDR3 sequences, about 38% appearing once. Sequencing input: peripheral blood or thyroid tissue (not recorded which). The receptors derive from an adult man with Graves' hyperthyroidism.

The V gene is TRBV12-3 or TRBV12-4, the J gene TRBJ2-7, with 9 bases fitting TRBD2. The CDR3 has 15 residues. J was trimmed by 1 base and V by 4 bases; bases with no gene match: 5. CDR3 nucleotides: TGTGCCAGCAGTTCTGTGCGGGAGGGTTCCTACGAGCAGTACTTC. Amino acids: CASSSVREGSYEQYF.

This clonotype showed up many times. The CDR3 bases are TGCGCCAGCAGCTGGACAGACCAGGGGACTGAAGCTTTCTTT. Translation gives CASSWTDQGTEAFF. This sequence joins TRBV5-1 and TRBJ1-1, with D perhaps TRBD1 (6 bases). The germline gives CDR1 SGHRS, CDR2 YFSETQ. CDR3 size: 14 residues. Trimming removed 3 bases at V and 5 bases at J, with 14 bases between.

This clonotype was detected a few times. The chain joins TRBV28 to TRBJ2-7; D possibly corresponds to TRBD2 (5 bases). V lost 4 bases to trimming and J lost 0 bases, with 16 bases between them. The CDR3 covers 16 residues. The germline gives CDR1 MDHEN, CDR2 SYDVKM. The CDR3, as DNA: TGTGCCAGCAGTTCTGCCCCAGCGGTCCACTCCTACGAGCAGTACTTC. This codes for CASSSAPAVHSYEQYF.

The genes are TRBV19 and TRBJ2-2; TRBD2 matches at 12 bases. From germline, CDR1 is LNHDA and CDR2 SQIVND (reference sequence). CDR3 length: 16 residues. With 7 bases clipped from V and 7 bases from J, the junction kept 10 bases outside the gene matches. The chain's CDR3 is CASKTPSGRAVGELFF. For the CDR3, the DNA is TGTGCCAGTAAGACGCCTAGCGGGAGGGCCGTCGGGGAGCTGTTTTTT.

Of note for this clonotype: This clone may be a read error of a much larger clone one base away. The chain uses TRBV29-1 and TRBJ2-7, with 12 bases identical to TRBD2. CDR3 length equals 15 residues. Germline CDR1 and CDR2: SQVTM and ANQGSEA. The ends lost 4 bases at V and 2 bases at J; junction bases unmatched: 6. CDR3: CSVAGTSGGPYEQYF. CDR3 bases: TGCAGCGTTGCAGGAACTAGCGGGGGGCCCTACGAGCAGTACTTC.

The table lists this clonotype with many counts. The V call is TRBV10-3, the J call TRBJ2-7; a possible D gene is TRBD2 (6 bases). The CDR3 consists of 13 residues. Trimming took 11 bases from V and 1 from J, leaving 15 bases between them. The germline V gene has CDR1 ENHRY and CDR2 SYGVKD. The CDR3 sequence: CAGGAGTSYEQYF. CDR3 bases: TGTGCCGGCGGTGCGGGAACATCCTACGAGCAGTACTTC.

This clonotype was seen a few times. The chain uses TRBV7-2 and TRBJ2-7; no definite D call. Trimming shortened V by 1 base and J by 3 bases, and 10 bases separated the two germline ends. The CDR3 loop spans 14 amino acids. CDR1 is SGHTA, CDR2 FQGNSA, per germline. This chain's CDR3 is CASSLGGTFYEQYF. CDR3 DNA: TGTGCCAGCAGCTTAGGCGGAACCTTCTACGAGCAGTACTTC. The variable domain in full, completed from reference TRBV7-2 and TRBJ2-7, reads GAGVSQSPSNKVTEKGKDVELRCDPISGHTALYWYRQSLGQGLEFLIYFQGNSAPDKSGLPSDRFSAERTGGSVSTLTIQRTQQEDSAVYLCASSLGGTFYEQYFGPGTRLTVT.

The CDR3 sequence is CASSTSDVGELFF. CDR3 DNA sequence: TGTGCCAGCAGCACATCAGACGTCGGGGAGCTGTTTTTT. V and J are TRBV4-2 and TRBJ2-2; D unresolved. The length of the CDR3 is 13 residues. CDR1 and CDR2 (germline): LGHNA, YNFKEQ. The V end lost 5 bases, the J end lost 7 bases, and 11 bases lay between the germline ends.

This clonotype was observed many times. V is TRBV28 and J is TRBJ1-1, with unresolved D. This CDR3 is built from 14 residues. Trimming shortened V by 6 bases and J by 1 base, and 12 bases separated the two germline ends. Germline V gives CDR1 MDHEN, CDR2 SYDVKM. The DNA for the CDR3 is TGTGCCAGCAGGTTACGAGTCGGGAACACTGAAGCTTTCTTT. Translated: CASRLRVGNTEAFF.

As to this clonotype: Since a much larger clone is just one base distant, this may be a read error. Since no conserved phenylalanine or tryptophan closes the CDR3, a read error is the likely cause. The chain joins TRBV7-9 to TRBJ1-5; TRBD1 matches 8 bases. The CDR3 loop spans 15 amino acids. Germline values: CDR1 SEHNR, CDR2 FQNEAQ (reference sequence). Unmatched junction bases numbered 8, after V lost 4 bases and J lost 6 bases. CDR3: CASSSLDREAQPQHL. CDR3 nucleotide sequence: TGTGCCAGCAGCTCTCTGGACAGGGAGGCTCAGCCCCAGCATCTT.

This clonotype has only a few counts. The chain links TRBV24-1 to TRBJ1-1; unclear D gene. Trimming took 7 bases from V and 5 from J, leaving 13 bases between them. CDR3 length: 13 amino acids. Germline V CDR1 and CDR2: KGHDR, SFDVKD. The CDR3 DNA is TGTGCCACCAGCCATTCGGGAGGGACTGAAGCTTTCTTT. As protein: CATSHSGGTEAFF.

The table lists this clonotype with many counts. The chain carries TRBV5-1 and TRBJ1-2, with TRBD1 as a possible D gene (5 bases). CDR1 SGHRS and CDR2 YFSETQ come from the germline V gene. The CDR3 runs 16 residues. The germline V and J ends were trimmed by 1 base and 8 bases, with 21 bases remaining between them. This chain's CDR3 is CASSLRVMGEAEGYTF. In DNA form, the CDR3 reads TGCGCCAGCAGCTTGAGGGTGATGGGGGAGGCTGAGGGCTACACCTTC.

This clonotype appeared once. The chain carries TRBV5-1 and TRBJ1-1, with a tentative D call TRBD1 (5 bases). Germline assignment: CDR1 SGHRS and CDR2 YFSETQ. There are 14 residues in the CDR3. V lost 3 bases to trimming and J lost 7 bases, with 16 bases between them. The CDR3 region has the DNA TGCGCCAGCAGCTCCCTCGACGGGGGGAATGAAGCTTTCTTT. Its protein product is CASSSLDGGNEAFF.

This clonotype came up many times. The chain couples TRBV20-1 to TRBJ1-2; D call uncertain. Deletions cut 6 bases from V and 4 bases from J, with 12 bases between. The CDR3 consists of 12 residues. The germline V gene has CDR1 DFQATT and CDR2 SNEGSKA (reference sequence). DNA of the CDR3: TGCAGTGCCGAAGCAGAGGTCTATGGCTACACCTTC. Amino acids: CSAEAEVYGYTF.